The T cell receptor beta chain under discussion was sequenced for a study of low-dose radiotherapy and immunotherapy resistance in tumors. As for the study in general: Every two weeks, cyclophosphamide 200 mg/m2 was infused one day before radiation plus immunotherapy. Aspirin was taken orally at 300 mg daily by patients, and this continued for four cycles from cycle 1 day 1.

Stated time point: after trial treatment. Noted treatment: LDRT plus nivolumab, ipilimumab, low-dose cyclophosphamide and aspirin (RACIN trial). The V segment lost 5 bases and the J segment 3 bases; nucleotides outside the gene matches: 2. Germline assignment: CDR1 SNHLY and CDR2 FYNNEI. The CDR3 covers 14 residues. First-strand cDNA used TRAV- and TRBV-specific primers, covering alpha and beta chains. The authors amplified TCRs for 20 to 25 PCR cycles with a constant-region primer and a V-primer adapter. Via MiXCR, TCRdb re-called the reads, giving one row per CDR3 protein. The table lists about 39,000 distinct CDR3 sequences, 20% of them singletons. This clonotype was observed at least ten times.

This sequence was found in a female donor with ovarian cancer. The chain carries TRBV2 and TRBJ2-7; 12 positions agree with TRBD2. The sequencing used PBMCs, collected after low-dose radiotherapy plus immunotherapy. The CDR3 DNA reads TGTGCCAGCAGTCAACTAGCGGGAGGCTACGAGCAGTACTTC. Its translation: CASSQLAGGYEQYF.